This T cell receptor beta chain was observed in a study of vaccination and CD4 T cells after COVID-19. Sequencing of the DNA from cultured CD4+ T cells was carried out with the Oncomine TCR Beta short-read assay. MiXCR, run by TCRdb on the PCR reads, gives a single entry per CDR3 protein. The data show several thousand distinct CDR3 sequences, with just over 70% seen just once and 36% held by the top ten. V shed 6 bases and J 3 bases; nucleotides not matched to a gene: 3. This CDR3 comprises 15 residues. Germline V gene lookup returns CDR1 SNHLY and CDR2 FYNNEI. A remark on this clonotype: Its target is not known.

Treatment reported: approximately 9-day PBMC culture with coronavirus spike peptide pools or control peptides (ViraFEST assay). These CD4+ T cells came from an unexposed donor, sampled before the COVID-19 pandemic (2011-2018). Sequenced: CD4+ T cells from blood, cultured in vitro. This chain links TRBV2 with TRBJ1-6; TRBD1 matches at 9 bases. This TCR came from a human donor in good health. Here the CDR3 reads CASRPGQGYNSPLHF. CDR3 bases: TGTGCCAGCAGGCCGGGACAGGGCTATAATTCACCCCTCCACTTT.